The clone carrying this T cell receptor (beta chain) has only a few counts. TCRdb re-called the 5' RACE reads with MiXCR, one entry per CDR3 protein. There are hundreds of thousands of distinct CDR3 sequences in the sample; approximately 16% occur only once, and roughly 17% lies in the top ten. This sample was taken from a study of T cells after yellow fever vaccination. The germline CDR1 and CDR2 sequences are SGHTA and FQGTGA. The V end was cut by 0 bases, the J end by 5 bases, with 8 bases between. The CDR3 loop spans 13 amino acids. The genes are TRBV7-3 and TRBJ2-7; D remains unclear. The sample in question was PBMCs, obtained 5 to 6 days after the first yellow fever vaccination. The TCR sequence derives from a man younger than 30 who received the YFV17D yellow fever vaccine. CDR3: CASSLTVNHEQYF. The CDR3 DNA follows: TGTGCCAGCAGCTTAACGGTGAACCACGAGCAGTACTTC.